This entry lists 3 T cell receptor beta chains sequenced from one sample in a study of blood T cell repertoires in COVID-19. Only in-frame clones appear in the TCRdb table, and some are missing; sequencing was by immunoSEQ multiplex PCR. This table has around 200,000 clones, 70% to 85% appearing once. Specimen: peripheral blood. The receptors derive from a man in his forties or fifties who had recovered from COVID-19.

J is TRBJ2-7 and V is TRBV21-1; TRBD2 was called by the table and not checked on the DNA. TRBV21-1 is listed as a pseudogene. The CDR3 has 18 residues. The CDR3 DNA sequence: TGTGCCAGCAGCAAAGAGGTAACTAGCGGAACTAGCTCCTACGAGCAGTACTTC. It codes for CASSKEVTSGTSSYEQYF.

In this sample, this clone turned up once. V gene TRBV5-5 combines with J gene TRBJ2-5; D gene ambiguous. The V and J ends lost 0 bases and 3 bases respectively, with 15 bases between them. Germline V CDR1 and CDR2: SGHKS, YYEKEE (reference sequence). CDR3 size: 16 residues. The CDR3 sequence is CASSLEWRISKETQYF. CDR3 in DNA: TGTGCCAGCAGCTTGGAATGGCGGATCTCGAAAGAGACCCAGTACTTC.

This chain uses TRBV10-3 with TRBJ2-1; 12 bases fit TRBD2. Germline lookup yields CDR1 ENHRY and CDR2 SYGVKD. This CDR3 spans 18 amino acids. With 0 bases clipped from V and 6 bases from J, the junction kept 9 bases outside the gene matches. This CDR3 is CAISESRVGLAGSNEQFF. CDR3 coding DNA: TGTGCCATCAGTGAGTCGAGAGTCGGACTAGCGGGATCCAATGAGCAGTTCTTC.